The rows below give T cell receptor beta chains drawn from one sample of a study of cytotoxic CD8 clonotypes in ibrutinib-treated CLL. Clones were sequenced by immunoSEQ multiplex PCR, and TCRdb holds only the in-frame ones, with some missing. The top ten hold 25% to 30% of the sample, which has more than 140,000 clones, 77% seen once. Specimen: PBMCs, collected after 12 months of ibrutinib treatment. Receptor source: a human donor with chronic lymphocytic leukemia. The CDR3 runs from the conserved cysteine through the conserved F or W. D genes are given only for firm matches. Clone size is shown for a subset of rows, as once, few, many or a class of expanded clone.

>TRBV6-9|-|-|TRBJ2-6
TGTGCCAGCACCCGAGTCTCTGGGGCCAACGTCCTGACTTTC
CASTRVSGANVLTF
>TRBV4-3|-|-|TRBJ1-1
TGCGCCAGCAGCCAAGATCCGATCGGGCAGGTAGTACAGAACACTGAAGCTTTCTTT
CASSQDPIGQVVQNTEAFF
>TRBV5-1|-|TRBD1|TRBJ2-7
TGCGCCAGCAGCCGCGGGACAGGTCTTGACGAGCAGTACTTC
CASSRGTGLDEQYF
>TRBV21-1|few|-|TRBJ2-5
TGTGCCAGCAAGTCCAGGGGGGACGAGACCCAGTACTTC
CASKSRGDETQYF
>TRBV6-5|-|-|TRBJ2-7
TGTGCCAGCAGTTATGTGCGCTCCTACGAGCAGTACTTC
CASSYVRSYEQYF
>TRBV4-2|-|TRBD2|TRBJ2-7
TGTGCCAGCAGCCCCGTGATCCTAGCGGGAGACACCTACGAGCAGTACTTC
CASSPVILAGDTYEQYF
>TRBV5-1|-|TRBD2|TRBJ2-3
TGCGCCAGCAGCTCAAGAGGCACTAGCGGGAGGGATAGCACAGATACGCAGTATTTT
CASSSRGTSGRDSTDTQYF
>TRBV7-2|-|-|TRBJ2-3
TGTGCCAGCAGCTTAATCAGCACAGATACGCAGTATTTT
CASSLISTDTQYF
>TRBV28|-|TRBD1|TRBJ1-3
TGTGCCAGCAGAAAGTGGGACAGAGGAAACACCATATATTTT
CASRKWDRGNTIYF
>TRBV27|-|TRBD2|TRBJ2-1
TGTGCCAGCAGTATGTGGACTAGCGGGGGACTCTGGGATGAGCAGTTCTTC
CASSMWTSGGLWDEQFF
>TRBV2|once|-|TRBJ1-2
TGTGCCAGCAGTGAAGATACCTCCGGCTATGGCTACACCTTC
CASSEDTSGYGYTF
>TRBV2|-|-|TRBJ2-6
TGTGCCAGCGGAGGGACTCGGTACTCTGGGGCCAACGTCCTGACTTTC
CASGGTRYSGANVLTF
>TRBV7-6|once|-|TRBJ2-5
TGTGCCAGCAGCCACCGCGCCCAAGAGACCCAGTACTTC
CASSHRAQETQYF
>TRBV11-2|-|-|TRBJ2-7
TGTGCCAGCAGCTTAGCAGTTTACTACGAGCAGTACTTC
CASSLAVYYEQYF
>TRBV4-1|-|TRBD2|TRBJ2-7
TGCGCCAGCAGCCAAGGCCGTACTAGCGCGAGCTCCTACGAGCAGTACTTC
CASSQGRTSASSYEQYF
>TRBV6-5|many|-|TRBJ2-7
TGTGCCAGCAGTTACTCTCGCGTTTACGAGCAGTACTTC
CASSYSRVYEQYF
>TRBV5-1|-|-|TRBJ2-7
TGCGCCAGCAGCTTTTACACGGATAGCTCCTACGAGCAGTACTTC
CASSFYTDSSYEQYF
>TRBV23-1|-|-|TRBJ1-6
TGCGCCAGCAGTCAATCTCGCAGGCCTAATTCACCCCTCCACTTT
CASSQSRRPNSPLHF
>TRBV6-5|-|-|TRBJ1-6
TGTGCCAGCAGTTACTCGAGGACAGCCGATTCACCCCTCCACTTT
CASSYSRTADSPLHF
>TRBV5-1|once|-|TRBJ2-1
TGCGCCAGCAGCTTGGCGTCTTCTTACAATGAGCAGTTCTTC
CASSLASSYNEQFF
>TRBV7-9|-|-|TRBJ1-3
TGTGCCAGCAGCTCTGACGGGTCATCTGGAAACACCATATATTTT
CASSSDGSSGNTIYF
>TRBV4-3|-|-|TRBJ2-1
TGCGCCAGCAGCCAAGTCTACGGGGCCTACAATGAGCAGTTCTTC
CASSQVYGAYNEQFF
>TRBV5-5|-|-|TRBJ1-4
TGTGCCAGCAGCCGCGGACCAGATCTTGAAAAACTGTTTTTT
CASSRGPDLEKLFF
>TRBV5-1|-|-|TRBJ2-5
TGCGCCAGCAGCCGGGACGTCCAAGAGACCCAGTACTTC
CASSRDVQETQYF
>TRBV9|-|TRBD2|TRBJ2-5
TGTGCCAGCAGCGATAGCGGGGAAGAGACCCAGTACTTC
CASSDSGEETQYF
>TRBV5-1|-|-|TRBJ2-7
TGCGCCAGCAGCTTGTTCCCAGACAAGTCCATCTACGAGCAGTACTTC
CASSLFPDKSIYEQYF
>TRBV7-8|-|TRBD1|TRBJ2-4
TGTGCCAGCAGCCAACAGGGGGCGAGCGCCCTAGCCAAAAACATTCAGTACTTC
CASSQQGASALAKNIQYF
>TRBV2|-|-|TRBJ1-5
TGTGCCAGCAGGACTCTTAGCAATCAGCCCCAGCATTTT
CASRTLSNQPQHF
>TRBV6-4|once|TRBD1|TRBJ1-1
TGTGCCAGCAGTGATACTGACAGGGGCACTGAAGCTTTCTTT
CASSDTDRGTEAFF
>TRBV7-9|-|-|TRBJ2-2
TGTGCCAGCAGCTTCGAATTCGGGGAGCTGTTTTTT
CASSFEFGELFF
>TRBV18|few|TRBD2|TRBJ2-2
TGTGCCAGCTCAAGCGAGGGACTAGCGAACACCGGGGAGCTGTTTTTT
CASSSEGLANTGELFF
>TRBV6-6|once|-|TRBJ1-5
TGTGCCAGCAGTTCCCAGGGTGGCAATCAGCCCCAGCATTTT
CASSSQGGNQPQHF
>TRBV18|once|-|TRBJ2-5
TGTGCCAGCTCACCTTCAGCGGGCCCCGGGACCCAGTACTTC
CASSPSAGPGTQYF
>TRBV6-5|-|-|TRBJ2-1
TGTGCCAGCAGTGCCCTAGACGGACAGTACAATGAGCAGTTCTTC
CASSALDGQYNEQFF
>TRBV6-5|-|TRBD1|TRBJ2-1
TGTGCCAGCAGAAACAGGGGCGGGAATGAGCAGTTCTTC
CASRNRGGNEQFF
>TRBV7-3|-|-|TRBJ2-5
TGTGCCAGCAGTTTGGGGAGAGAGACCCAGTACTTC
CASSLGRETQYF
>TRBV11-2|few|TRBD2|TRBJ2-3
TGTGCCAGCAGCCACTCCGGGCTAGCGGGGGGCACAGATACGCAGTATTTT
CASSHSGLAGGTDTQYF
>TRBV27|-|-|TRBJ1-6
TGTGCCAGCAGTTTTTGGCACCGGGACCCTTTTTCACCCCTCCACTTT
CASSFWHRDPFSPLHF
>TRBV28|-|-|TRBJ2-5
TGTGCCAGCAGTTCCGCCGGGTCCCAAGAGACCCAGTACTTC
CASSSAGSQETQYF
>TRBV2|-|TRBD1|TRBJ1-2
TGTGCCAGCGGGGACAGGGCCGATTATGGCTACACCTTC
CASGDRADYGYTF
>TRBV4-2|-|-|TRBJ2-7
TGTGCCAGCAGCCAAGTGGGCATTCTCGGGACTGGCGAGCAGTACTTC
CASSQVGILGTGEQYF
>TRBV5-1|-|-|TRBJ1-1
TGCGCCAGCAGCTTTGGGTCGGGGGCTTACACTGAAGCTTTCTTT
CASSFGSGAYTEAFF
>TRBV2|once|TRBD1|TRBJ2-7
TGTGCCAGCAGCGCGGACAGGGTAGCCTACGAGCAGTACTTC
CASSADRVAYEQYF
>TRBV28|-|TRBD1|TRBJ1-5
TGTGCCAGCAGGCCCACAGGGGCCCCCGGCCCCCAGCATTTT
CASRPTGAPGPQHF
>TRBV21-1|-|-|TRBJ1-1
TGTGCCAGCAGCAAAGCTGACAGGGAAGGCCCGGCCATGAACACTGAAGCTTTCTTT
CASSKADREGPAMNTEAFF
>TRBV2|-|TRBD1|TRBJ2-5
TGTGCCAGCACCAGGACAGGGGAGACCCAGTACTTC
CASTRTGETQYF